This T cell receptor (beta chain) was recovered during a study of blood T cell repertoires in COVID-19. Across the whole study: Sources were T cells, B-cell-depleted T cells, or PBMCs; the material itself was cDNA or gDNA.

This table comes from immunoSEQ multiplex PCR, and its TCRdb copy is limited to in-frame clones, with some not included. The sample records around 200,000 clones, roughly 88% being singletons. CDR3 length: 15 amino acids. Germline CDR1 reads GTSNPN; CDR2 reads SVGIG (reference sequence). Trimming removed 2 bases at V and 0 bases at J, with 8 bases between. The specimen was peripheral blood. The rearrangement links TRBV30 to TRBJ2-6; possible D gene TRBD2, 5 bases. The sequence was collected from a woman older than 75 with acute or convalescent COVID-19. The CDR3 here is CAWSLGGSGANVLTF. DNA of the CDR3: TGTGCCTGGAGTCTAGGAGGCTCTGGGGCCAACGTCCTGACTTTC.